This record looks at one TCR beta chain sequence and its context. Its antigen is unknown. Base qualities are missing; no much larger clone stands one base away. In total, 630 or so healthy bone marrow donors made up the cohort. At the time of sampling, every cohort member was nominally healthy, though immune exposures that went unrecorded were likely present. The donor was CMV seronegative and was included in the group of about 400 seronegative cohort members. A peripheral blood sample was collected from each donor, and TCR beta sequencing was performed on peripheral blood mononuclear cells. Genomic DNA extraction from the blood cell samples was performed with the Qiagen DNeasy Blood Extraction Kit. From its cysteine to its phenylalanine, the CDR3 spans 16 amino acids. The read is trimmed to its CDR3 DNA, 48 bases read in frame from base 1. The germline V gene gives CDR1 as MGHRA and CDR2 as YSYEKL. Deletion took 3 bases off V and 0 bases off J, with a span of 14 bases between the germline ends.

The record originates from a study of cytomegalovirus exposure and HLA in healthy donors (dated by TCRdb to about 2017). Study-wide context: An earlier analysis of some 620 of the donors reported over 250 Gb of sequence data and approximately 120 million unique TCR beta sequences obtained from roughly 180 million T cells. The study used immunosequencing to profile the T cell repertoires of 670 or so subjects and linked those repertoires to cytomegalovirus serostatus. Along with the approximately 650-subject first cohort, a separate validation cohort of over a hundred different subjects was used. A later genetic analysis took genome-wide SNP genotypes for about 55% of the roughly 670 donors and used that subset as a discovery cohort. In an earlier analysis of roughly 580 of the donors, high-throughput TCR beta sequencing was used to judge whether each TCR beta V gene segment behaved as functional or pseudogenic. The number of typed donors differed by locus: roughly 629-640 for A, B, C, DRB1 and DQB1; some 500 for DQA1; 600 to 610 for DPA1; and approximately 450 for DPB1. Class I and class II HLA loci were covered by the typing at four-digit resolution. The later analysis used no new phenotypic data to find candidate immune exposures, relying instead on TCR beta sequences and their occurrence across donors. Roughly 300 gigabases of sequencing data and approximately 80 million unique TCR sequences were included in an early release covering under 650 HLA-typed donors. All discovery cohort repertoires had been generated using a single sequencing platform. In a later analysis, previously published TCR beta repertoires from 666 donors were re-analyzed and high-resolution HLA genotyping was added so that TCR occurrence patterns could be studied. Of the 300 to 500 genotyped donors, 80% to 90% were placed in the genetic ancestry cluster associated with self-reported Caucasian donors. The study aimed to test whether signatures of past pathogen exposure could be identified by cataloging public T cell receptors. Donor age, sex, ethnicity and CMV serostatus were compiled together with the repertoire data. Roughly five DR-DQ haplotypes were treated as single units for association and clustering because of strong linkage in the cohort. Across approximately 420 genotyped donors of the cohort, an average of about 220,000 unique TCR beta nucleotide sequences per donor were sequenced, and approximately 17% of those sequences were non-productive. To predict cytomegalovirus infection status, the study brought together high-throughput TCR immunosequencing, statistical association of individual TCRs with disease status, and machine learning. General study outcomes and caveats: In a later analysis, HLA-associated TCR beta chains were found to be more clonally expanded and to have lower generation probabilities than equally common non-associated chains. Assigning TCR associations to individual alleles was difficult when HLA alleles, especially DR and DQ, strongly co-occurred. In vitro tests confirmed that a few of the cytomegalovirus-associated TCR beta chains recognize cytomegalovirus antigens. For the cohort, immune exposure information was limited to CMV serostatus. This cohort had only TCR beta chains sequenced, and the lack of alpha or paired-chain data limited which features could be detected. Most TCR sequences were observed very rarely across donors, whereas some public TCRs were present in many individuals. Sequencing depth was assumed to be roughly uniform across donors in the presence/absence analyses, though that assumption may not hold. A cluster of highly shared sequence variants was judged likely to be a technical artifact of the sequencing pipeline. Compared with the approximately 670-donor mean, donors in an Asian-associated ancestry cluster had fewer N-insertions in productive TCRs, according to a later genetic analysis. Most CMV-associated TCR beta chains appeared to be HLA-restricted in a later analysis, and the HLA associations seemed to be driven largely by CMV exposure. V-gene and J-gene trimming of TCR beta chains was associated with a missense DCLRE1C variant in a later genetic analysis, and the association was replicated in an independent cohort. The earlier analysis of 587 of the donors excluded some 16 rarely observed V segments, including chromosome 9 orphons, because counts were too low. A later analysis found that TCR association rates varied across HLA loci, with DRB1 alleles showing the most associated TCRs and HLA-C alleles the fewest. A further reported finding was that TCR beta sequences accurately predicted the HLA-A and HLA-B alleles for most subjects in the first cohort. Linkage disequilibrium might explain the correlated functional status among segregating V segments, but an unknown experimental factor could not be excluded. In a later analysis, several top co-occurrence clusters were reported to appear linked to parvovirus B19, influenza, CMV and Epstein-Barr virus. The 87-base-pair reads could not distinguish some IMGT-functional V segments, including TRBV6-2 and TRBV6-3, so those segments were excluded. A total of around 150 TCR beta chains were listed by the study as associated with cytomegalovirus. Broadly in line with IMGT annotations, most TCR beta V segments showed up in productive rearrangements about 87% or about 30% of the time in an earlier analysis of roughly 590 of the donors. Cytomegalovirus status was reported to be diagnosed by the classifier with high specificity and sensitivity in both the original and validation cohorts. The authors suggested that the approach could potentially be generalized to other disease states and immunological phenotypes. At a false discovery rate of 0.05, a later analysis linked some 17,000 TCR beta sequences to specific HLA alleles. Because HLA typing was unavailable for some donors at each locus, only the typed subset was used in association tests.

The protocol used for the library was the immunoSEQ multiplex PCR assay. A mixture of 60 forward primers for TCR Vbeta segments and 13 reverse primers for TCR Jbeta segments was used in the multiplex PCR. A multiplex PCR assay on genomic DNA amplified the CDR3 region of rearranged TCR beta genes. The amplified TCR beta libraries were sequenced on the Illumina HiSeq System as 87-base-pair reads. Processing in the source paper ran as follows. Across the 600 to 700 repertoires, a later analysis counted tens of millions of unique TCR beta chains, around 11 million of which were shared by at least two donors. To remove PCR and sequencing errors, raw reads were error-corrected and collapsed into unique sequences using a nearest-neighbor algorithm that merged closely related sequences. To assign V, D and J gene segments, CDR3 sequences were aligned to IMGT reference sequences. For a sequence to be retained, a match of at least six nucleotides to both a V gene segment and a J gene segment was required. Rearrangements were called productive when the CDR3 lacked stop codons and stayed in frame with V and J; all others were non-productive. CDR3 was defined by IMGT convention, running from the second conserved V-encoded cysteine to the conserved J-encoded phenylalanine. Sequences without an unambiguous match to a single V gene segment were excluded from the earlier analysis of about 640 of the donors. An earlier analysis of 587 of the donors classified V segments as functional when productive rearrangements were above 56.7% and as segregating when the standard deviation between donors was above 5%. A statistical classification framework was built for diagnosing cytomegalovirus status from the catalog of TCR beta chain sequences. In a later analysis, TCR nucleotide sequences were compared against IMGT/GENE-DB human TR gene sequences so that V and J genes could be assigned. In a later analysis, CDR3 sequences and most-parsimonious VDJ recombination scenarios were assigned using the TCRdist pipeline. A later analysis defined each TCR beta chain by its CDR3 amino acid sequence plus V-gene family, and excluded reads lacking a unique V-gene family. In a later analysis, some 600 highly shared, low-generation-probability nucleotide sequences were removed to address suspected cross-contamination and a sequencing artifact. For each public chain, a later analysis derived a clonal expansion index from normalized ranks of inferred template counts within each repertoire. In a later analysis, generation probabilities were computed using a VDJ recombination model fitted to out-of-frame rearrangements, and the results were checked against IGoR. Hypergeometric tests were used in a later analysis to score TCR-TCR, TCR-HLA and TCR-CMV co-occurrence, with a repertoire-size bias correction applied to the TCR pairs. False discovery rates were estimated in a later analysis by permuting HLA or CMV assignments 20 times. In a later analysis, co-occurring TCRs were grouped using DBSCAN, with TCRdist sequence similarity added in when clustering inside HLA-allele-positive subsets. Co-occurrence clustering excluded repertoires with fewer than 30,000 or more than 120,000 public chains, plus five with anomalous nucleotide sharing. This immuneACCESS table, as held by TCRdb, lists in-frame sequences with V and J called but not all clones. Of the missing ones, under half trace to an unresolved V gene in checked studies; the others have no known cause. That table is the source of V, J and clone size, and D and trimming were worked out from the DNA. For this sample the table gives 150,000 or so clones, of which about 70% were detected only once. Jointly, the top ten make up approximately 3% of the sample.

This clonotype originated in a male donor in good health and CMV-seronegative. The sequencing sample was made of PBMCs. The rearrangement joined TRBV4-1 to TRBJ2-5; the D region possibly corresponds to TRBD1 (6 bases align). The DNA reads TGCGCCAGCAGCCATTTAGGGGGTGGAAACCAAGAGACCCAGTACTTC. Protein translation: CASSHLGGGNQETQYF.